The table lists the clone carrying this TCR beta chain with a count of one. Methods used by the authors: Reference gene primer amplification yielded estimated nucleated cell counts. The table came from immunoSEQ multiplex PCR; TCRdb's copy has only in-frame clones and leaves some out. V and J calls and clone size are given by that table; D and trimming were obtained from the DNA. The sample records tens of thousands of clones, around 80% being singletons. The entry originates in a study of blood T cell repertoires in COVID-19. At the level of the study: Researchers got acute and convalescent COVID-19 samples from the United States, Italy and Spain.

The germline V and J ends were trimmed by 6 bases and 0 bases, with 11 bases remaining between them. This CDR3 has 14 amino acids. The germline V gene encodes CDR1 MNHEY and CDR2 SMNVEV (reference sequence). The chain links TRBV27 to TRBJ1-1; D is undetermined. The sequence came from a human donor in a cohort sampled during active COVID-19. Sequencing input: peripheral blood. The CDR3, as DNA: TGTGCCAGCAGGGCAGGAAGCATGAACACTGAAGCTTTCTTT. The encoded protein is CASRAGSMNTEAFF.